The rows below give T cell receptor beta chains drawn from one sample of a study of immune characterization of retroperitoneal liposarcoma. TCRdb recomputed calls from the PCR reads with MiXCR, one row per CDR3 protein. The sample contains 8,200 or so distinct CDR3 sequences, over 40% of which appear only once. Sequencing was carried out using tumor tissue. The receptor source for this set is a male donor with retroperitoneal liposarcoma. Both conserved end residues are part of each CDR3. The D gene is left open where the match is weak. Rows give clone size only sometimes, using once, few, many, or a class for an expanded clone.

clone_size	j_call	d_call	v_call	cdr3_length	cdr3_nt	cdr3_aa
.	TRBJ2-5	TRBD2	TRBV7-2	18	TGTGCCAGCAGCCGAGGGACTAGCGGGAGGGCCGGTAGGGAGACCCAGTACTTC	CASSRGTSGRAGRETQYF
.	TRBJ2-7	.	TRBV6-6	13	TGTGCCAGCAGTTACAGGGGGGAAGGCGAGCAGTACTTC	CASSYRGEGEQYF
medium-sized	TRBJ2-5	.	TRBV6-6	17	TGTGCCAGCAGTTACGTTTCCCCCGCCTCGCGGGGAGAGACCCAGTACTTC	CASSYVSPASRGETQYF
medium-sized	TRBJ2-1	TRBD1	TRBV7-2	14	TGTGCCAGCAGCTGGGACAGGGGGCAATACGAGCAGTTCTTC	CASSWDRGQYEQFF
once	TRBJ2-1	TRBD2	TRBV7-3	15	TGTGCCAGCCAGGCGATAGCGGGAGCTAACGATGAGCAGTTCTTC	CASQAIAGANDEQFF
.	TRBJ1-4	.	TRBV7-6	14	TGTGCCAGCAGCGGTGTATCCCTTCGGGAAAAACTGTTTTTT	CASSGVSLREKLFF
.	TRBJ2-5	TRBD2	TRBV4-1	17	TGCGCCAGCAGCCCGAGGGATAGCGGGGCCCTTCAAGAGACCCAGTACTTC	CASSPRDSGALQETQYF
few	TRBJ2-1	.	TRBV6-1	15	TGTGCCAGCAGCGACCACATACTGCAATCCGGGGCCCAGTTCTTC	CASSDHILQSGAQFF
.	TRBJ2-7	.	TRBV6-1	16	TGTGCCAGCAGTGAATTTAACAGGGTTAAATCCCACGAGCAGTACTTC	CASSEFNRVKSHEQYF
medium-sized	TRBJ2-1	.	TRBV6-1	11	TGTGCCAGCAACGCCGAGGGGTTTCAGTTCTTC	CASNAEGFQFF
.	TRBJ2-1	.	TRBV7-6	15	TGTGCTAGCAGCTTATACGGCGGCCAGGGAGAGACCCAGTTCTTC	CASSLYGGQGETQFF
once	TRBJ2-1	.	TRBV12-3/TRBV12-4	12	TGTGCCAGCAGTTCTCGAAGGGATGAGCAGTTCTTC	CASSSRRDEQFF
medium-sized	TRBJ2-1	TRBD2	TRBV12-3/TRBV12-4	13	TGTGCCAGCAAAGCGGGAGCCCAAGAGACCCAGTTCTTC	CASKAGAQETQFF
.	TRBJ2-3	TRBD2	TRBV10-3	20	TGTGCCATCAGTGATAGGTCGAAAACTAGCGGGAGGTCTTACACAGATACGCAGTATTTT	CAISDRSKTSGRSYTDTQYF
.	TRBJ2-1	.	TRBV6-5	15	TGTGCCAGCAGTGACCGGGTCGAGGGGCTCTACGAGCAGTTCTTC	CASSDRVEGLYEQFF
.	TRBJ2-1	TRBD2	TRBV27	17	TGTGCCAGCAGCCGAACTAGCGGGACCCTCTCCTACAATGAGCAGTTCTTC	CASSRTSGTLSYNEQFF
.	TRBJ2-3	.	TRBV12-3/TRBV12-4	12	TGTGCCAGCAGTTTCGGGTCAGATACGCAGTATTTT	CASSFGSDTQYF
.	TRBJ1-1	.	TRBV7-2	18	TGTGCCAGCAGCCCAAAGAGGCTGTTCTGGGCCGGGGACACTGAAGCTTTCTTT	CASSPKRLFWAGDTEAFF
medium-sized	TRBJ2-3	TRBD2	TRBV7-2	16	TGTGCCAGCAGCTTAGCGGGGACTATCCGGGGAGATACGCAGTATTTT	CASSLAGTIRGDTQYF
.	TRBJ2-5	TRBD2	TRBV6-2/TRBV6-3	17	TGTGCCAGCACAACCAAGCGCGGGACTAGCGGGGTTAATGAGCAGTACTTC	CASTTKRGTSGVNEQYF
few	TRBJ1-5	TRBD1	TRBV12-3/TRBV12-4	13	TGTGCCAGCAGTTGGGGACAGAATCAGCCCCAGCATTTT	CASSWGQNQPQHF
.	TRBJ2-1	.	TRBV6-1	14	TGTGCCAGCAGTTCCCATTCAGGGGACGGTGAGCAGTTCTTC	CASSSHSGDGEQFF
few	TRBJ2-2	.	TRBV27	14	TGTGCCAGCAGTGCAGGGGCCATCACCGGGGAGCTGTTTTTT	CASSAGAITGELFF
medium-sized	TRBJ2-1	TRBD1	TRBV11-3	16	TGTGCCAGCAGCTCATCTGGACAGGGGGCGAGGAATGAGCAGTTCTTC	CASSSSGQGARNEQFF
.	TRBJ1-5	.	TRBV6-6	11	TGTGCCAGCAGCTCCACGGAACCCCAGCATTTT	CASSSTEPQHF
.	TRBJ2-4	TRBD2	TRBV6-1	14	TGTGCCACTTCCCCACTAGCGGGGGCCAATGAGCAGTACTTC	CATSPLAGANEQYF
once	TRBJ2-5	.	TRBV5-1	12	TGCGCCAGCAGCTGGGGGGAGCGGACCCAGTACTTC	CASSWGERTQYF
.	TRBJ1-2	TRBD1	TRBV27	16	TGTGCCAGCAGTCTAGACAGGGCGGGTGGTAACTATGGCTACACCTTC	CASSLDRAGGNYGYTF
.	TRBJ2-5	.	TRBV7-2	14	TGTGCCAGCAGCTTAGCCGGGACTGGGGAGACCCAGTACTTC	CASSLAGTGETQYF
.	TRBJ1-5	TRBD1	TRBV7-8	14	TGTGCCAGCAGCGCCCGGGACAGCGAGGGGCCCCTGCATTTT	CASSARDSEGPLHF
.	TRBJ2-4	TRBD2	TRBV12-3/TRBV12-4	14	TGTGCCAGCAGTCCCGGGACTAGCGGGGGTTCTCAGTACTTC	CASSPGTSGGSQYF
once	TRBJ2-4	.	TRBV10-2	13	TGCGCCAGCAGTGAACCTGGGGAAAACATTCAGTACTTC	CASSEPGENIQYF
.	TRBJ2-4	.	TRBV7-2	14	TGTGCCAGCAGGCCCGGGACTTGGAAAAACATTCAGTACTTC	CASRPGTWKNIQYF
few	TRBJ2-1	TRBD1	TRBV11-2	15	TGTGCCAGCAGCTCGGACAGGGGGAACTCCTACGAGCAGTTCTTC	CASSSDRGNSYEQFF
.	TRBJ2-7	.	TRBV6-1	13	TGTGCCAGCATTGTGGACCACCCCTACGAGCAGTACTTC	CASIVDHPYEQYF
medium-sized	TRBJ2-2	TRBD2	TRBV7-8	15	TGTGCCAGCAGAACTAGCGGGGCTAACACCGGGGAGCTGTTTTTT	CASRTSGANTGELFF
.	TRBJ2-2	.	TRBV7-9	16	TGTGCCAGCAGCCCGAAGGGTGGGGGGAACACCGGGGAGCTGTTTTTT	CASSPKGGGNTGELFF
once	TRBJ2-1	TRBD1	TRBV11-3	11	TGTGCCAGCAGACAGGGGACTGAGCAGTTCTTC	CASRQGTEQFF
.	TRBJ2-5	TRBD1	TRBV6-1	14	TGTGCCAGCAGACGACAGGGGGCATCGGGGACCCAGTACTTC	CASRRQGASGTQYF
few	TRBJ2-1	.	TRBV6-1	12	TGTGCCAGCAGTGACCACGACCGGACCCAGTTCTTC	CASSDHDRTQFF
.	TRBJ2-3	TRBD2	TRBV12-3/TRBV12-4	15	TGTGCCAGCAGTTTGGCTAGCGGGAACAAAAATACGCAGTATTTT	CASSLASGNKNTQYF
.	TRBJ2-1	.	TRBV6-1	15	TGTGCCAGCAGTGAAGCGCCAGGTCCCCCCAAAGAGCAGTTCTTC	CASSEAPGPPKEQFF
.	TRBJ2-1	TRBD2	TRBV11-1	15	TGTGCCAGCAGCTTAGCCTCCGGGAGGGCCCGCGAGCAGTTCTTC	CASSLASGRAREQFF
.	TRBJ2-7	TRBD1	TRBV12-3/TRBV12-4	14	TGTGCCAGCAGTTCGCCGGGACAGGCGGACGAGCAGTACTTC	CASSSPGQADEQYF
.	TRBJ2-1	TRBD2	TRBV11-2	15	TGTGCCAGCAGACCTGGGACTAGCGGGACGGAGGAGCAGTTCTTC	CASRPGTSGTEEQFF
once	TRBJ2-3	TRBD1	TRBV7-2	17	TGTGCCAGCAGCTTACACCTTCCAGGGGGCGGCGCAGATACGCAGTATTTT	CASSLHLPGGGADTQYF
.	TRBJ2-2	.	TRBV6-5	13	TGTGCCAGCAGTCCCAAGTGGACCGGGGAGCTGTTTTTT	CASSPKWTGELFF
.	TRBJ2-2	TRBD2	TRBV11-1	15	TGTGCCAGCAGCTTACTAGCGGGAGCAGCAGGGGAGCTGTTTTTT	CASSLLAGAAGELFF
few	TRBJ2-1	.	TRBV6-1	15	TGTGCCAGCCAGCCGATGACAGGTGGAAGGAATGAGCAGTTCTTC	CASQPMTGGRNEQFF
.	TRBJ2-1	.	TRBV27	11	TGTGCCAGCAGTCGATACAATGAGCAGTTCTTC	CASSRYNEQFF
.	TRBJ2-5	.	TRBV12-3/TRBV12-4	14	TGTGCCAGCAGTTTGGGCTGGAACCGAGAGACCCAGTACTTC	CASSLGWNRETQYF
.	TRBJ2-1	.	TRBV7-4	16	TGTGCCAGCAGCTTTGGGAGGCAGGGTGACTACAATGAGCAGTTCTTC	CASSFGRQGDYNEQFF
medium-sized	TRBJ2-1	.	TRBV6-6	16	TGTGCCAGCAGTTACGGCGCAAGGCTAGTGGGCTACGAGCAGTTCTTC	CASSYGARLVGYEQFF